The entry below gives a single TCR beta chain sequence along with its context. This record comes from a study of technical replicates of blood from a handful of donors. The CDR3 loop spans 15 amino acids. Germline V gives CDR1 SGHRS, CDR2 YFSETQ. The V segment lost 4 bases and the J segment 5 bases; nucleotides outside the gene matches: 7. Clones were read by immunoSEQ multiplex PCR, and TCRdb kept only the in-frame ones, dropping some. The sample consists of 85,000 to 100,000 clones, approximately 94% of them appearing once. This sequence originates from a human donor in good health. J is TRBJ2-2 and V is TRBV5-1, with TRBD1 identical over 8 bases. Source material: T cells isolated from PBMCs. CDR3 nucleotide sequence: TGCGCCAGCAGCATGGGACAGGAAACAACCGGGGAGCTGTTTTTT. As protein: CASSMGQETTGELFF.